This T cell receptor beta chain came from a study of cytomegalovirus exposure and HLA in healthy donors. PCR was performed using 60 Vbeta and 13 Jbeta primers. Profiling relied on immunoSEQ multiplex PCR, and the TCRdb table lists in-frame clones only, not all of them. Among around 150,000 clones listed, 65% to 80% were seen once. Germline V gives CDR1 MNHNS, CDR2 SASEGT. The CDR3 totals 13 residues. Trimming removed 6 bases at V and 0 bases at J, with 8 bases between. This clone was recorded once. The genes are TRBV6-1 and TRBJ1-1; D not certain. This sequence originates from a female donor in good health and CMV-seronegative. The sequenced material came from PBMCs. The CDR3 DNA sequence: TGTGCCAGCAGCATCCAGATGAACACTGAAGCTTTCTTT. Translated, it gives CASSIQMNTEAFF.